This T cell receptor (beta chain) appears in the sequencing data of a study of T cells in Graves' hyperthyroidism and ophthalmopathy. The overall study: The authors collected peripheral blood at initial diagnosis, before any treatment. The study, taken as a whole, reports: The model anticipated ophthalmopathy a median around six months pre-onset. In blood, most of the thyroid clonotypes expanded above 0.001 were also present.

The source of the PBMCs was 8.5 to 10 ml of fresh peripheral blood. V lost 1 base to trimming and J lost 0 bases, with 4 bases between them. Germline values: CDR1 DFQATT, CDR2 SNEGSKA (reference sequence). The CDR3 extends over 13 amino acids. Amplified regions were TCR beta CDR3 sequences from RNA transcripts. Researchers ran a first-round RT-PCR on the TCR CDR3 using the HTBI primer set. Using its own MiXCR run on the multiplex PCR reads, TCRdb lists one record per CDR3 protein. The sample has approximately 700,000 distinct CDR3 sequences; around 17% are singletons. The table lists this clonotype with many counts. The target antigen is unknown.

The clonotype was recovered from a man in his late teens or twenties with Graves' hyperthyroidism. The chain uses TRBV20-1 and TRBJ2-1, with D unclear. The sample consisted of blood. In nucleotides, the CDR3 is TGCAGTGCTAGAGGAGGCTCCTACAATGAGCAGTTCTTC. The encoded protein is CSARGGSYNEQFF.